A single sample is the source of the 28 T cell receptor beta chains below, sequenced in a study of T cells in narcolepsy. The assay was immunoSEQ multiplex PCR, and TCRdb's table has in-frame clones only and misses some. The sample has about 30,000 clones, roughly 80% seen once. The sequenced sample consisted of CD45RA- memory CD4+ T cells from PBMCs. Receptors were obtained from a human donor with narcolepsy.

The rearrangement joins TRBV7-3 to TRBJ2-5; D unclear. Germline CDR1 is SGHTA and CDR2 is FQGTGA. V lost 0 bases to trimming and J lost 4 bases, with 9 bases between them. The length of the CDR3 is 14 residues. DNA for the CDR3: TGTGCCAGCAGCTTAACCGGGCCGGGAGAGACCCAGTACTTC. Amino acid sequence: CASSLTGPGETQYF.

V gene TRBV30 combines with J gene TRBJ1-3; no clear D. Germline V gene lookup returns CDR1 GTSNPN and CDR2 SVGIG (reference sequence). The CDR3 is 14 amino acids. V lost 0 bases, J lost 0 bases, and 6 bases lay in between. CDR3 loop: CAWSVVTSGNTIYF. The CDR3 DNA follows: TGTGCCTGGAGTGTAGTAACCTCTGGAAACACCATATATTTT.

This clone was seen only once. The chain links TRBV30 to TRBJ2-7; perhaps TRBD1 as D (5 bases). Germline-derived CDR1 and CDR2 are GTSNPN and SVGIG (reference sequence). The CDR3 consists of 14 residues. V gave up 5 bases and J gave up 2 bases, with 16 bases separating them. Here the CDR3 DNA reads TGTGCCTGGGGGGCCGGGCGCCCTACCTACGAGCAGTACTTC. It encodes CAWGAGRPTYEQYF.

V usage is TRBV18 and J usage is TRBJ2-1; 11 nucleotides line up with TRBD2. Germline V CDR1 and CDR2: KGHSH, LQKENI. The V gene end was trimmed by 5 bases and the J gene end by 1 base; junction bases not matched to a gene: 13. The CDR3 spans 19 residues. CDR3 bases: TGTGCCAGCTCAGAACTAGCGGGAGCCTCACCCAGGTCCTACAATGAGCAGTTCTTC. Translation gives CASSELAGASPRSYNEQFF.

The V and J genes are TRBV6-5 and TRBJ1-6; D is undetermined. The CDR3 consists of 15 residues. The V end was cut by 7 bases, the J end by 7 bases, with 17 bases between. Germline V CDR1 and CDR2: MNHEY, SVGAGI. CDR3 DNA: TGTGCCAGCACCCTCCGCGCATGGAAGAATTCACCCCTCCACTTT. It yields the protein CASTLRAWKNSPLHF.

The table lists this clone with a few counts. The V gene is TRBV7-2, the J gene TRBJ2-7, with 10 bases lining up with TRBD1. This CDR3 is built from 14 residues. CDR1 and CDR2 from the germline V gene are SGHTA and FQGNSA. Trimming at V came to 5 bases and at J to 3 bases, leaving 4 bases not matched to a gene. This chain's CDR3 is CASSPRDRGYEQYF. CDR3 in DNA: TGTGCCAGCAGCCCCCGGGACAGGGGCTACGAGCAGTACTTC.

The rearrangement joins TRBV29-1 to TRBJ2-7; D is perhaps TRBD1 or TRBD2 (6 bases each). Trimming pared 3 bases from V and 1 base from J, leaving 13 bases between. This CDR3 is 14 amino acids long. Germline CDR1 and CDR2: SQVTM and ANQGSEA. CDR3 sequence: CSVEGGFGSYEQYF. CDR3 DNA sequence: TGCAGCGTTGAGGGGGGCTTCGGGTCCTACGAGCAGTACTTC.

The V and J genes are TRBV7-3 and TRBJ2-2; 7 bases are a match to TRBD1. Germline V lookup: CDR1 SGHTA, CDR2 FQGTGA. The CDR3 is 15 amino acids. The ends lost 3 bases at V and 6 bases at J; junction bases unmatched: 7. The DNA for the CDR3 is TGTGCCAGCAGCTTGGGGTTAGGGGGCTCCGGGGAGCTGTTTTTT. Translating it yields CASSLGLGGSGELFF.

In its sample, this clone was seen a few times. The V call is TRBV28, the J call TRBJ2-1, with 7 bases matching TRBD2. Germline-derived CDR1 and CDR2 are MDHEN and SYDVKM. The CDR3 runs to 12 residues. Germline trimming cut 6 bases from V and 8 bases from J; bases unmatched to any gene: 4. CDR3 residues: CASSTGGDEQFF. CDR3 nucleotides: TGTGCCAGCAGCACGGGGGGTGATGAGCAGTTCTTC.

The genes are TRBV6-5 and TRBJ2-7; the D gene is possibly TRBD1 (6 bases). Per the germline V gene, CDR1 is MNHEY and CDR2 is SVGAGI. The CDR3 sequence is 14 residues long. Trimming removed 7 bases from V and 3 bases from J, with 16 bases in between. The CDR3 bases are TGTGCCAGCAAACCCCAGGGGACCGTCTACGAGCAGTACTTC. Amino acids: CASKPQGTVYEQYF.

J is TRBJ2-7 and V is TRBV11-2; D remains unclear. Trimming cost V 0 bases and J 4 bases, with 1 base left between them. The CDR3 is 11 amino acids. The germline V gene encodes CDR1 SGHAT and CDR2 FQNNGV. The CDR3 sequence: CASSLEYEQYF. The CDR3 DNA reads TGTGCCAGCAGCTTAGAATACGAGCAGTACTTC.

The chain recombines TRBV18 with TRBJ1-1, with 8 bases that match TRBD1. The V and J ends lost 7 bases and 1 base, in that order; junction bases with no gene match: 11. This CDR3 is built from 16 residues. The germline gives CDR1 KGHSH, CDR2 LQKENI. In nucleotides, the CDR3 is TGTGCCAGCTTTTTCCTCCCCGGGACAGGGAACACTGAAGCTTTCTTT. This encodes CASFFLPGTGNTEAFF.

The CDR3 sequence: CASSAPGGPTSGGSRETQYF. CDR3 sequence (DNA): TGTGCCAGCAGTGCACCTGGGGGTCCAACTAGCGGGGGGTCTCGGGAGACCCAGTACTTC. The chain links TRBV2 to TRBJ2-5; 12 bases fit TRBD2. CDR1 and CDR2 from the germline V gene are SNHLY and FYNNEI. This CDR3 has 20 amino acids. The V and J ends lost 4 bases and 5 bases, in that order; junction bases with no gene match: 20.

The chain couples TRBV2 to TRBJ1-2, with TRBD1 matching over 8 bases. Germline V lookup: CDR1 SNHLY, CDR2 FYNNEI. The CDR3 spans 15 residues. The junction had 14 bases not matched to a gene; V was cut back by 8 bases and J by 6 bases. CDR3 residues: CASGSPGGIGDGYTF. CDR3 sequence (DNA): TGTGCCAGCGGCTCCCCAGGGGGCATTGGGGATGGCTACACCTTC.

The rearrangement links TRBV6-1 to TRBJ2-7; D perhaps matches TRBD2 (7 bases). In germline, CDR1 is MNHNS, CDR2 SASEGT. Trimming left V 3 bases short and J 3 bases short, with 21 bases between. The CDR3 length is 17 residues. The CDR3 nucleotides read TGTGCCAGCAGTGACGGGGGGCCGGGGGCGAAGGGCTACGAGCAGTACTTC. Its translation: CASSDGGPGAKGYEQYF.

This clone was seen a few times. This chain links TRBV2 with TRBJ1-2; D uncertain. Germline-derived CDR1 and CDR2 are SNHLY and FYNNEI. V was cut by 6 bases and J by 2 bases, with 10 bases left in between. CDR3 size: 13 residues. CDR3 in DNA: TGTGCCAGCAGGGAGGACCTAAACTATGGCTACACCTTC. It is translated as CASREDLNYGYTF.

In DNA form, the CDR3 reads TGTGCCAGCAGTTTTTTTCAGGGATACACCGGGGAGCTGTTTTTT. Its protein is CASSFFQGYTGELFF. The chain recombines TRBV27 with TRBJ2-2; the D gene is possibly TRBD1 (5 bases). This CDR3 spans 15 amino acids. Germline-derived CDR1 and CDR2 are MNHEY and SMNVEV (reference sequence). V was cut by 3 bases and J by 3 bases, with 11 bases left in between.

On this clone: The junction differs from germline at one of its ends, possibly a read error. The chain couples TRBV6-1 to TRBJ1-1, with D hard to call. Germline V gene data show CDR1 as MNHNS and CDR2 as SASEGT. The CDR3 spans 17 residues. The CDR3 region has the DNA TGTGCCGGCAGTGAATGGATAGAGTTGACCATGAACACTGAAGCTTTCTTT. Its protein is CAGSEWIELTMNTEAFF.

The chain combines TRBV13 with TRBJ1-3; D is unclear. This CDR3 is 15 amino acids long. Trimming pared 1 base from V and 0 bases from J, leaving 7 bases between. CDR1 is PRHDT, CDR2 FYEKMQ, per germline (reference sequence). The CDR3 region has the DNA TGTGCCAGCAGCTTAGATCACAGCTCTGGAAACACCATATATTTT. Encoded protein: CASSLDHSSGNTIYF.

The V call is TRBV6-6, the J call TRBJ2-7, with TRBD1 as a possible D gene (6 bases). Trimming removed 5 bases at V and 2 bases at J, with 10 bases between. This CDR3 spans 13 amino acids. The V gene's germline CDR1 is MNHNY and CDR2 SVGAGI (reference sequence). The CDR3 DNA sequence: TGTGCCAGCAGTCAGACAGGACCCTACGAGCAGTACTTC. This codes for CASSQTGPYEQYF.

The DNA of the CDR3 is TGTGCCAGCCGATCCTCGGGGACTGAAGCTTTCTTT. Its protein is CASRSSGTEAFF. V is TRBV28 and J is TRBJ1-1; D is ambiguous. This CDR3 region has 12 residues. The V and J ends lost 8 bases and 5 bases respectively, with 12 bases between them. Germline-derived CDR1 and CDR2 are MDHEN and SYDVKM.

The chain is built from TRBV6-5 and TRBJ1-2; D may be TRBD1 (6 bases). Between the trimmed V and J ends, which lost 6 bases and 7 bases, there was a span of 12 bases. Germline lookup yields CDR1 MNHEY and CDR2 SVGAGI. The CDR3 contains 12 residues. DNA of the CDR3: TGTGCCAGCAGAACGACAGGACGTGGCTACACCTTC. Amino acid sequence: CASRTTGRGYTF.

This chain connects TRBV15 to TRBJ1-2; no clear D gene. V lost 0 bases and J lost 7, with 9 bases in between. Germline V gene lookup returns CDR1 LNHNV and CDR2 YYDKDF (reference sequence). CDR3 length: 13 amino acids. The CDR3 loop reads CATSRDLTVGYTF. The CDR3, as DNA: TGTGCCACCAGCAGAGACTTAACGGTTGGCTACACCTTC. Together with reference TRBV15 and TRBJ1-2, the CDR3 gives the full variable domain: DAMVIQNPRYQVTQFGKPVTLSCSQTLNHNVMYWYQQKSSQAPKLLFHYYDKDFNNEADTPDNFQSRRPNTSFCFLDIRSPGLGDTAMYLCATSRDLTVGYTFGSGTRLTVV.

The V call is TRBV5-5, the J call TRBJ1-2; 7 bases line up with TRBD1. The CDR3 sequence is 14 residues long. J gave up 5 bases and V 0 bases, and 4 bases lay outside the gene matches. Germline CDR1 reads SGHKS; CDR2 reads YYEKEE (reference sequence). The CDR3 nucleotides read TGTGCCAGCAGCTTGGGTGACAGGGCTTATGGCTACACCTTC. It yields the protein CASSLGDRAYGYTF. The variable domain in full, with the rest retrieved from reference TRBV5-5 and TRBJ1-2, is DAGVTQSPTHLIKTRGQQVTLRCSPISGHKSVSWYQQVLGQGPQFIFQYYEKEERGRGNFPDRFSARQFPNYSSELNVNALLLGDSALYLCASSLGDRAYGYTFGSGTRLTVV.

J is TRBJ2-1 and V is TRBV14; 9 nucleotides match TRBD1. J was trimmed by 7 bases and V by 2 bases; bases with no gene match: 12. CDR3 length equals 17 residues. CDR1 and CDR2 from the germline V gene are SGHDN and FVKESK. Here the CDR3 DNA reads TGTGCCAGCAGCCAATTACCGGGACAGGGAGGTTTGAATGAGCAGTTCTTC. The encoded protein is CASSQLPGQGGLNEQFF.

This chain joins TRBV5-1 and TRBJ2-3; no definite D call. Trimming pared 0 bases from V and 6 bases from J, leaving 14 bases between. Germline V gives CDR1 SGHRS, CDR2 YFSETQ. The CDR3 contains 15 residues. The CDR3 loop reads CASSLDGVVGDTQYF. The CDR3 region has the DNA TGCGCCAGCAGCTTGGATGGGGTAGTGGGGGATACGCAGTATTTT.

The chain couples TRBV7-3 to TRBJ2-3, with 8 bases fitting TRBD2. Per germline, CDR1 SGHTA and CDR2 FQGTGA. The CDR3 extends over 16 amino acids. V dropped 4 bases and J dropped 4; count of bases not matched to a gene: 10. The CDR3 spells CASSSYRLAFADTQYF. CDR3 nucleotides: TGTGCCAGCAGCTCGTATCGACTAGCGTTTGCAGATACGCAGTATTTT.

The chain has TRBV10-3 and TRBJ1-2; possible D gene TRBD1, 5 bases. The CDR3 length is 14 residues. In germline, CDR1 is ENHRY, CDR2 SYGVKD. Between the trimmed V and J ends, which lost 3 bases and 2 bases, there was a span of 10 bases. CDR3: CAISDRAGNYGYTF. Written as DNA, the CDR3 is TGTGCCATCAGTGACAGGGCGGGGAACTATGGCTACACCTTC.